The present T cell receptor (beta chain) was sequenced within a study of shared clonotypes between healthy human individuals. Method: immunoSEQ multiplex PCR; TCRdb's copy keeps in-frame clones and lacks some. The sample holds some 2,100,000 clones, around 93% seen once. Study-wide results and limits: Sequencing depth was predicted to influence how clonotypes are shared among donors.

On this clone itself: What it recognizes is unknown.

It was CD45RO-negative cells, positively selected for CCR7, that made up naive CD8 cells, with terminally differentiated effector memory CD45RA+ cells excluded. The receptor's source is a man aged 18-30 years in good health. Some clones in this sample may be carry-over from other donors' samples. What was sequenced was naive CD8+ T cells from PBMCs.

CDR3 protein: CASSFLGTSGLTDTQYF. The CDR3 DNA sequence: TGTGCCAGCAGTTTTCTTGGGACTAGCGGGCTAACGGATACGCAGTATTTT. V and J are TRBV27 and TRBJ2-3; 12 bases fit TRBD2. Germline V gene data show CDR1 as MNHEY and CDR2 as SMNVEV (reference sequence). CDR3 length: 17 amino acids. Germline trimming cut 3 bases from V and 6 bases from J; bases unmatched to any gene: 10.